The clone carrying this TCR beta chain has only one observation. The data are from a study of CD8 T cells in acute hepatitis C reinfection. Stated time point: naive CD8 control sorted from an acute-time-point sample. Dead cells were excluded, and live cells stained for CD3, CD8 and CD45RO. Method: immunoSEQ multiplex PCR; TCRdb's copy keeps in-frame clones and lacks some. This table holds approximately 39,000 clones, 87% found once. V was cut by 4 bases and J by 2 bases, with 13 bases left in between. Germline CDR1 reads SGHRS; CDR2 reads YFSETQ. The length of the CDR3 is 14 residues. The TCR sequence derives from a man aged 25 to 40 with chronic hepatitis C. Sequencing input: naive CD8+ T cells from PBMCs. The rearrangement links TRBV5-1 to TRBJ2-7; either TRBD1 or TRBD2 may supply D (5 bases each). In DNA, the CDR3 is TGCGCCAGCAGCCCCGGGACGGATACCTACGAGCAGTACTTC. It translates to CASSPGTDTYEQYF. The variable domain in full, completed from reference TRBV5-1 and TRBJ2-7, reads KAGVTQTPRYLIKTRGQQVTLSCSPISGHRSVSWYQQTPGQGLQFLFEYFSETQRNKGNFPGRFSGRQFSNSRSEMNVSTLELGDSALYLCASSPGTDTYEQYFGPGTRLTVT.